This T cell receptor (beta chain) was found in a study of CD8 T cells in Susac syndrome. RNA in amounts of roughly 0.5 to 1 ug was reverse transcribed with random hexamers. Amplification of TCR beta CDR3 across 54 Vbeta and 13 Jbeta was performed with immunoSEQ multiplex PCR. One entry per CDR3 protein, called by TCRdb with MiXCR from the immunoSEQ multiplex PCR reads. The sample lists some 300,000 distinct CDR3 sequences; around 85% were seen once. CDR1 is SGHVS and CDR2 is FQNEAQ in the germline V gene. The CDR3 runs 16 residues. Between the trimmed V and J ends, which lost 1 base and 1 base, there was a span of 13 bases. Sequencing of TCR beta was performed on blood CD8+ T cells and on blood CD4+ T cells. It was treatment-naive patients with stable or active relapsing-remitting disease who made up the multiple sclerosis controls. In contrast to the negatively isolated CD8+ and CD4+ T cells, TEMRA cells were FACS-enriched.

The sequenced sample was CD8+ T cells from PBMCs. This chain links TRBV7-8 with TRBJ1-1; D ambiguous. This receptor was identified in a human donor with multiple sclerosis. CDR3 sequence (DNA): TGTGCCAGCAGCTTAGTGTCTCCAGGAGCGAACACTGAAGCTTTCTTT. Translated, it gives CASSLVSPGANTEAFF.